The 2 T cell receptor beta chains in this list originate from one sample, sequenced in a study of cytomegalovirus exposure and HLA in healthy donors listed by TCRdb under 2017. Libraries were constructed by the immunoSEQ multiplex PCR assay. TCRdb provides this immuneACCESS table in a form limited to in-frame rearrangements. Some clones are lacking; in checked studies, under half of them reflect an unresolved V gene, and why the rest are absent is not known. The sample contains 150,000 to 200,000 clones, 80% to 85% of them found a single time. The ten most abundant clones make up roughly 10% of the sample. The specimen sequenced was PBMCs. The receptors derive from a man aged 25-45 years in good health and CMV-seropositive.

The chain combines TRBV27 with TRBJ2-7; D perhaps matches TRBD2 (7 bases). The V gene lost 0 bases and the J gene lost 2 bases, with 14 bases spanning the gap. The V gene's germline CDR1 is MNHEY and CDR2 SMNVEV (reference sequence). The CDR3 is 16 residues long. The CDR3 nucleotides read TGTGCCAGCAGTTTATCCGGAAGGGGGGGGACCTACGAGCAGTACTTC. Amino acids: CASSLSGRGGTYEQYF.

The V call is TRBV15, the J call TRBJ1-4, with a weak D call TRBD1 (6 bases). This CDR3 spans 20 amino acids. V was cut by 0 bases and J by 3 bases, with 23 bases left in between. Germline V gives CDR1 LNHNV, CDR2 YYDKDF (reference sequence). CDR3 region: CATSRDPRGGRTRPNEKLFF. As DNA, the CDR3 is TGTGCCACCAGCAGAGATCCGAGGGGGGGACGAACTCGACCTAATGAAAAACTGTTTTTT.